The present T cell receptor beta chain was sequenced within a study of blood T cell repertoires in COVID-19. Data came from immunoSEQ multiplex PCR; TCRdb stores just in-frame clones and leaves some out. This sample has over 250,000 clones, with over 70% found just once. The CDR3 length is 14 residues. V was pared by 1 base and J by 6 bases, with 12 bases between. Germline V gives CDR1 LNHDA, CDR2 SQIVND (reference sequence). Sequencing was carried out using peripheral blood. The source of this sequence is a woman of 80 years or more with acute or convalescent COVID-19. The chain uses TRBV19 and TRBJ1-1; D is perhaps TRBD1 (6 bases). The CDR3 coding sequence is TGTGCCAGTAGTATAGCGGGGGGCAGGGCTGAAGCTTTCTTT. Residues: CASSIAGGRAEAFF.